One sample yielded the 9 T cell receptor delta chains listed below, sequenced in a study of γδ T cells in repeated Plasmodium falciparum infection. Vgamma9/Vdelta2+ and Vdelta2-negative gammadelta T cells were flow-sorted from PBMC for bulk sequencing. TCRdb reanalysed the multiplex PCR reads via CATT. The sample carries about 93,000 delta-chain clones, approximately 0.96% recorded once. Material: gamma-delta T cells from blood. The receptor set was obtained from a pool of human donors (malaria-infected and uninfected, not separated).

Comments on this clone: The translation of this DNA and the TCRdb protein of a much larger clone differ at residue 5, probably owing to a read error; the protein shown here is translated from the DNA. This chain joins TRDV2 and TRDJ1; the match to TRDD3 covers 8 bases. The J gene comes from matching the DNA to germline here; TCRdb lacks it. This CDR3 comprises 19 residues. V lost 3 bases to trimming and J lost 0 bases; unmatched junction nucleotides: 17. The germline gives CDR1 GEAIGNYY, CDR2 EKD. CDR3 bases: TGTGCCTGTGACCCCTTACTGGGGGCATTACCGGGGGACACCGATAAACTCATCTTT. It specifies CACDPLLGALPGDTDKLIF.

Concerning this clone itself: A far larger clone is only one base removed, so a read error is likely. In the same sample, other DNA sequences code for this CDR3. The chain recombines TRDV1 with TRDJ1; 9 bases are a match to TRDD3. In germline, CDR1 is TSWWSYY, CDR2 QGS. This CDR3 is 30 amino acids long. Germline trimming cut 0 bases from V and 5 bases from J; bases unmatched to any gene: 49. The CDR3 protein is CALGELGTRRIRSTTGGGYSGPLFTDKLIF. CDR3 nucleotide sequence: TGTGCTCTTGGGGAACTAGGGACCAGGAGAATAAGGTCTACAACAGGTGGGGGATATTCTGGCCCTCTATTTACTGATAAACTCATCTTT.

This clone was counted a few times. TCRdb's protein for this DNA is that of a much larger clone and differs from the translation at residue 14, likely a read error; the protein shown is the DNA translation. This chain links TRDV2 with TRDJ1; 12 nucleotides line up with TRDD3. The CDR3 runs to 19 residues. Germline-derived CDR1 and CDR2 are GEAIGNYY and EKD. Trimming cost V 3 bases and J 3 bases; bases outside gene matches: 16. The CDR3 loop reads CACDAYSPGGYAGADKLIF. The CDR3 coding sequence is TGTGCCTGTGACGCCTATTCCCCTGGGGGATACGCCGGGGCCGATAAACTCATCTTT.

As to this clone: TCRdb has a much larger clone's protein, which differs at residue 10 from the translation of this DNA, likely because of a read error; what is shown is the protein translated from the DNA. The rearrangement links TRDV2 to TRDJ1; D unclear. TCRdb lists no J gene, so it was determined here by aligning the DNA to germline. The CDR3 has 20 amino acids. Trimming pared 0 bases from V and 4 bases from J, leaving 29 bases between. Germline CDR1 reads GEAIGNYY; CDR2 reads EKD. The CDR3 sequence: CACDTILASTQNYYGDKLIF. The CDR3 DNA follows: TGTGCCTGTGACACCATCCTGGCCAGCACCCAAAACTACTACGGCGATAAACTCATCTTT.

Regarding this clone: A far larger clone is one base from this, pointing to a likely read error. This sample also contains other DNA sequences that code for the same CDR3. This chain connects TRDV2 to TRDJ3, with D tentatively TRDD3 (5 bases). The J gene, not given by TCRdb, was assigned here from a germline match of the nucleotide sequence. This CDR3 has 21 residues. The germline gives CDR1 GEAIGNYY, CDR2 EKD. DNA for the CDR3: TGCGCCTGTGACACTCCGGAGGGGAGTGGCAAACCCTCCTGGGACACCCGACAGATGTTTTTC. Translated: CACDTPEGSGKPSWDTRQMFF.

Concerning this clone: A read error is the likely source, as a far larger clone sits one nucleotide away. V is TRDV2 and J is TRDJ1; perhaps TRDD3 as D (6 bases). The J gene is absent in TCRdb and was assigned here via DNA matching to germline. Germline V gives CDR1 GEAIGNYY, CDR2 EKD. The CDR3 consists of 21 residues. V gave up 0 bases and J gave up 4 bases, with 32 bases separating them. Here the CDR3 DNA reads TGTGCCTGTGACACCGTACCTTTCGAGGGGATGTCCATAGAACCCCACGATAAACTCATCTTT. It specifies CACDTVPFEGMSIEPHDKLIF.

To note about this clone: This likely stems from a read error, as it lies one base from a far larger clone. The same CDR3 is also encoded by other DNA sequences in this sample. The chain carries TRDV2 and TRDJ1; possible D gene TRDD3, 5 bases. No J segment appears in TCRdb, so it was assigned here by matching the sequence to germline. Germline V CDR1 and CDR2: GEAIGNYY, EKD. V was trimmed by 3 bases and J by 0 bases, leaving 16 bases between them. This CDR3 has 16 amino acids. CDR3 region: CACDDITGGYTDKLIF. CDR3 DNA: TGTGCCTGTGACGACATTACTGGAGGATACACCGATAAACTCATCTTT.

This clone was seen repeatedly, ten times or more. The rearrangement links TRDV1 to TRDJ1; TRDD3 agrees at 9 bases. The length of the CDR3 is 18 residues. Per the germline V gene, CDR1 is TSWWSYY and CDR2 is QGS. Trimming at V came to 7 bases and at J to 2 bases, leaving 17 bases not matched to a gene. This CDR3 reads CALETDSYWGYGTDKLIF. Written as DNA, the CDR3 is TGTGCTCTTGAGACCGATTCCTACTGGGGATACGGAACCGATAAACTCATCTTT.

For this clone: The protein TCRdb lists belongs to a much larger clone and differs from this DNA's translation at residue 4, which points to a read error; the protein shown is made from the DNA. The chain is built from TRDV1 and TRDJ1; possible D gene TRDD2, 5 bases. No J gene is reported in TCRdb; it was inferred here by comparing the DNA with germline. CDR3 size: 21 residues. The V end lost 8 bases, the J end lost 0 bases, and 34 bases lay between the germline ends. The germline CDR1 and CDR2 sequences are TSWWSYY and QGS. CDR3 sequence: CALSPRRSRVDPTSYTDKLIF. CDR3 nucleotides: TGTGCTCTTAGTCCTAGGAGGTCCCGGGTCGACCCGACCTCGTACACCGATAAACTCATCTTT.